The source of this T cell receptor beta chain is a study of blood T cell repertoires in COVID-19. Background on the study: The samples span acute and convalescent COVID-19 from the United States, Italy and Spain.

Only in-frame clones appear in the TCRdb table, and some are missing; sequencing was by immunoSEQ multiplex PCR. The table shows fewer than 250,000 clones, with about 89% occurring only once. The CDR3 loop spans 12 amino acids. Trimming removed 0 bases from V and 10 bases from J, with 6 bases in between. Germline V gene lookup returns CDR1 LGHDT and CDR2 YNNKEL (reference sequence). The chain couples TRBV3-1 (or the pseudogene TRBV3-2) to TRBJ1-4; D not resolved. What was sequenced was peripheral blood. This receptor was taken from a woman aged 40 to 55 with acute or convalescent COVID-19. CDR3: CASSQDTRKLFF. The CDR3 coding sequence is TGTGCCAGCAGCCAAGATACAAGAAAACTGTTTTTT.